This T cell receptor beta chain was documented in a study of blood T cell repertoires in COVID-19 (dated by TCRdb to about 2020). In the study overall: Samples covering the acute and convalescent phases of COVID-19 were provided by collaborators in the United States, Italy and Spain. The material from the prospective study consisted of cDNA or gDNA derived from T cells, B-cell-depleted T cells, or PBMCs. The dataset comprised deeply sampled blood TCRbeta repertoires from subjects exposed to, actively infected with, or recovered from COVID-19. The repertoires were released in a freely available public database meant as a resource for research on the immune response to SARS-CoV-2. Samples were obtained from the ongoing ImmuneRACE study (first 160 participants) and from over 1,000 subjects provided by 6 global collaborators. Nearly every sample came with metadata listing a de-identified subject ID, COVID-19 status, age in years and sex. Where HLA class I and class II types were available, the types were taken from metadata supplied by the sample provider, not from assay-based typing.

For this clone: Its antigen is unknown. One base away there is no much larger clone; base qualities are not given.

TCRbeta CDR3 regions were amplified from genomic DNA by means of the immunoSEQ Assay, a bias-controlled multiplex PCR. On the authors' methods: The number of nucleated cells in each sample was estimated from the amplification of reference gene primers within the assay. To quantify the absolute abundance of each unique TCRbeta CDR3 rearrangement, sequence reads were collapsed and filtered. For each sample, productive Simpson clonality was calculated as the square root of Simpson's diversity index over productive rearrangements. The immuneACCESS repertoire file appears here via TCRdb, limited to in-frame rearrangements. These files lack a portion of the clones; in checked studies, under half of the deficit traces to unresolved V genes, and the cause of the others is not known. That table supplies the V and J calls and clone size; D and trimming were determined from the DNA. The sample profile shows roughly 150,000 clones; about 90% of them were found once. Approximately 6.1% of the sample lies in the top ten.

Collaborating institutions collected whole blood in K2EDTA tubes following their own protocols. Collaborator samples were shipped for TCRbeta analysis as frozen whole blood, isolated PBMCs, or DNA extracted from either sample type. Its CDR3 holds 14 amino acids, cysteine through phenylalanine. The entry retains the CDR3 DNA only, 42 bases that are in frame from base 1. The germline V gene encodes CDR1 SGHAT and CDR2 FQNNGV. V and J are truncated by 3 bases and 7 bases respectively, leaving an intervening sequence of 10 bases. General findings and caveats noted by the study authors: Clinical and demographic metadata were provided uncurated, with the amount varying by source and participant.

Recombination linked TRBV11-2 to TRBJ1-6; TRBD1 is possibly the D segment (5 matching bases). This sequence was found in an elderly man with acute or convalescent COVID-19. Sequenced: peripheral blood. The CDR3 region: CASSLGHRNSPLHF. Here is the DNA: TGTGCCAGCAGCTTGGGGCACAGGAATTCACCCCTCCACTTT.